This entry features one T cell receptor (beta chain) sequence. Its antigen is as yet unknown. This sample is part of a study of shared clonotypes between healthy human individuals. Study-level background: Each donor's CD8 memory used one plate, CD8 naive two, each CD4 subset three. Points from the study as a whole: Clonotypes which were not shared had lower generation probabilities than clonotypes that all four donors shared. Collection of samples was limited to blood; tissue repertoires likely differ.

Replicate PCRs for sorted subsets used around 190 ng DNA; this equaled about 30,000 T cell genomes. Generated by immunoSEQ multiplex PCR, the TCRdb table keeps only in-frame clones and is missing some. The table records 660,000 or so clones, 96% of them present only once. As defined, naive CD8 cells were CD45RO-negative and positively selected for CCR7, with terminally differentiated effector memory CD45RA+ cells excluded. The source material was naive CD8+ T cells sorted from blood. The clonotype comes from a woman aged 25-40 years in good health.

The CDR3: CASSWDGLNTEAFF. The CDR3 DNA is TGTGCCAGCAGTTGGGACGGGCTGAACACTGAAGCTTTCTTT. The chain couples TRBV28 to TRBJ1-1, with a tentative D call TRBD1 (5 bases). CDR1 is MDHEN and CDR2 is SYDVKM in the germline V gene. The CDR3 runs 14 residues. V was trimmed by 4 bases and J by 0 bases, leaving 9 bases between them. The full variable domain, its missing parts supplied by reference TRBV28 and TRBJ1-1, is DVKVTQSSRYLVKRTGEKVFLECVQDMDHENMFWYRQDPGLGLRLIYFSYDVKMKEKGDIPEGYSVSREKKERFSLILESASTNQTSMYLCASSWDGLNTEAFFGQGTRLTVV.